This TCR beta chain was captured in a study of blood T cell repertoires in COVID-19. Sequencing used immunoSEQ multiplex PCR; TCRdb keeps in-frame clones, though not all of them. This sample carries about 180,000 clones, around 80% of them seen once, and the ten largest clones take 12%. The CDR3 runs to 16 residues. CDR1 and CDR2 (germline): LNHDA, SQIVND (reference sequence). Trimming at V came to 1 base and at J to 2 bases, leaving 4 bases not matched to a gene. With regard to this clone: Other DNA sequences within the sample encode an identical CDR3.

V gene TRBV19 combines with J gene TRBJ2-3; 9 nucleotides line up with TRBD2. This sequence originates from an elderly woman with COVID-19, enrolled during active disease. The sequencing input was peripheral blood. The CDR3 region is CASSIGLAGPTDTQYF. The CDR3, as DNA: TGTGCCAGTAGTATAGGGCTAGCGGGGCCCACAGATACGCAGTATTTT.